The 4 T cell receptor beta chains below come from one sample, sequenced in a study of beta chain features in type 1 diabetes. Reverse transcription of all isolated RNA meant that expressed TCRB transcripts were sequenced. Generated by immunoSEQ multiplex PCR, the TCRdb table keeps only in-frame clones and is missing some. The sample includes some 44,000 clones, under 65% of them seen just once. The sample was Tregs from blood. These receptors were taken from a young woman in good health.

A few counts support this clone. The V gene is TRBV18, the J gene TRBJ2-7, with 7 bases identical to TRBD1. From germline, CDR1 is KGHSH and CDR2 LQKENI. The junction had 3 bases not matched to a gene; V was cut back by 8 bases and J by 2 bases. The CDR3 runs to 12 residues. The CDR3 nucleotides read TGTGCCAGCAACAGGGGCACCTACGAGCAGTACTTC. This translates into CASNRGTYEQYF. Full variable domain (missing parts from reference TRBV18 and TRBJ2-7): NAGVMQNPRHLVRRRGQEARLRCSPMKGHSHVYWYRQLPEEGLKFMVYLQKENIIDESGMPKERFSAEFPKEGPSILRIQQVVRGDSAAYFCASNRGTYEQYFGPGTRLTVT.

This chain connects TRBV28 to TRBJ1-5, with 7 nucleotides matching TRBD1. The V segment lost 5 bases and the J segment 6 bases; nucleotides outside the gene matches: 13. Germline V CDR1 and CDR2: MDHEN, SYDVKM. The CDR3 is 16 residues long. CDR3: CASSHYKTGESQPQHF. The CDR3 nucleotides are TGTGCCAGCAGTCACTATAAAACAGGGGAGAGTCAGCCCCAGCATTTT.

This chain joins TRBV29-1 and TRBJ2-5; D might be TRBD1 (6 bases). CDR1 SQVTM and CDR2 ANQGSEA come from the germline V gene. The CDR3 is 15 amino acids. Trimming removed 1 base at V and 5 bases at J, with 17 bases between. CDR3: CSVEGGQGSGETQYF. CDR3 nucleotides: TGCAGCGTTGAAGGGGGGCAGGGTTCAGGGGAGACCCAGTACTTC. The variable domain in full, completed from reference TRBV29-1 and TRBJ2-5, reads SAVISQKPSRDICQRGTSLTIQCQVDSQVTMMFWYRQQPGQSLTLIATANQGSEATYESGFVIDKFPISRPNLTFSTLTVSNMSPEDSSIYLCSVEGGQGSGETQYFGPGTRLLVL.

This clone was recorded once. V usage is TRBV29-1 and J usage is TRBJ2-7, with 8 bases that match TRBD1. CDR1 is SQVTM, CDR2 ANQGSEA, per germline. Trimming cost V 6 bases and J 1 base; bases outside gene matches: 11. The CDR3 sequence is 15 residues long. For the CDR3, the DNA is TGCAGCGTAATCAGGGGGCCGAACCTATCCTACGAGCAGTACTTC. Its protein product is CSVIRGPNLSYEQYF.